This is a list of T cell receptor beta chains from one sample in a study of PD-L1 blockade in urothelial cancer. The repertoire was sequenced with immunoSEQ multiplex PCR; TCRdb's copy has only in-frame clones and lacks some. Here the sample spans just under 65,000 clones, 70% to 90% being singletons. The sequenced sample was PBMCs, obtained around atezolizumab (anti-PD-L1) treatment. These receptors were collected from a man between 65 and 85 years old with urothelial cancer. Each CDR3 is given with its conserved first and last residue. D genes are given only for firm matches. For some rows the clone size is stated as once, few or many, or as a class when expanded; others skip it.

v_call: TRBV28
j_call: TRBJ2-7
d_call: NA
clone_size: NA
cdr3_aa: CASSSSKSEQYF

v_call: TRBV6-4
j_call: TRBJ2-2
d_call: NA
clone_size: NA
cdr3_aa: CASQNFGGTGELFF

v_call: TRBV13
j_call: TRBJ2-7
d_call: TRBD2
clone_size: few
cdr3_aa: CASSETGLAGVGGNYEQYF

v_call: TRBV9
j_call: TRBJ1-6
d_call: TRBD1
clone_size: NA
cdr3_aa: CASSEETGVSKPLHF

v_call: TRBV7-2
j_call: TRBJ2-7
d_call: NA
clone_size: NA
cdr3_aa: CASSLMGGAYEQYF

v_call: TRBV11-3
j_call: TRBJ2-5
d_call: TRBD2
clone_size: NA
cdr3_aa: CASSLREVETQYF

v_call: TRBV4-3
j_call: TRBJ2-1
d_call: NA
clone_size: NA
cdr3_aa: CASSQAGTGYNEQFF

v_call: TRBV4-1
j_call: TRBJ2-1
d_call: TRBD2
clone_size: NA
cdr3_aa: CASSQVVSGSRSYNEQFF

v_call: TRBV5-6
j_call: TRBJ2-5
d_call: TRBD1
clone_size: NA
cdr3_aa: CASRKQGGETQYF

v_call: TRBV7-3
j_call: TRBJ2-3
d_call: TRBD2
clone_size: NA
cdr3_aa: CASSRSGRVTDTQYF

v_call: TRBV7-3
j_call: TRBJ2-5
d_call: NA
clone_size: few
cdr3_aa: CASSLSIGETQYF

v_call: TRBV5-1
j_call: TRBJ2-7
d_call: TRBD2
clone_size: NA
cdr3_aa: CASSLILAGGYEQYF

v_call: TRBV29-1
j_call: TRBJ1-2
d_call: NA
clone_size: NA
cdr3_aa: CSVEEGQGYGYTF

v_call: TRBV27
j_call: TRBJ2-7
d_call: TRBD2
clone_size: NA
cdr3_aa: CASSFIAGAYEQYF

v_call: TRBV11-2
j_call: TRBJ2-1
d_call: TRBD2
clone_size: NA
cdr3_aa: CASSVTSGSYNEQFF

v_call: TRBV10-3
j_call: TRBJ2-1
d_call: TRBD2
clone_size: NA
cdr3_aa: CASRLTSGSYNEQFF

v_call: TRBV16
j_call: TRBJ2-3
d_call: NA
clone_size: NA
cdr3_aa: CASSQITSKDTQYF

v_call: TRBV7-2
j_call: TRBJ1-4
d_call: NA
clone_size: many
cdr3_aa: CASSLLSDEKLFF

v_call: TRBV28
j_call: TRBJ1-5
d_call: TRBD1
clone_size: NA
cdr3_aa: CASSPLGDSGNQPQHF

v_call: TRBV6-5
j_call: TRBJ2-7
d_call: NA
clone_size: few
cdr3_aa: CASSYELRGYEQYF

v_call: TRBV27
j_call: TRBJ2-5
d_call: NA
clone_size: NA
cdr3_aa: CASSLSLGGQETQYF

v_call: TRBV27
j_call: TRBJ1-2
d_call: NA
clone_size: NA
cdr3_aa: CVSSFYAGTKYGYTF

v_call: TRBV7-8
j_call: TRBJ2-3
d_call: TRBD1
clone_size: NA
cdr3_aa: CASSLDRGSTDTQYF

v_call: TRBV21-1
j_call: TRBJ2-7
d_call: NA
clone_size: NA
cdr3_aa: CASRNPTGNTYEQYF

v_call: TRBV7-2
j_call: TRBJ2-1
d_call: TRBD2
clone_size: NA
cdr3_aa: CASSRSGRRNEQFF

v_call: TRBV2
j_call: TRBJ2-1
d_call: NA
clone_size: NA
cdr3_aa: CASMGLERIDDEQFF

v_call: TRBV11-2
j_call: TRBJ2-7
d_call: TRBD1
clone_size: NA
cdr3_aa: CASSLGQGNYYEQYF

v_call: TRBV29-1
j_call: TRBJ2-3
d_call: NA
clone_size: NA
cdr3_aa: CSVGVADFTDTQYF